A single sample is the source of the 15 T cell receptor beta chains below, sequenced in a study of cytomegalovirus exposure and HLA in healthy donors (dated by TCRdb to about 2017). The method was the immunoSEQ multiplex PCR assay. A mixture of 60 forward primers for TCR Vbeta segments and 13 reverse primers for TCR Jbeta segments was used in the multiplex PCR. TCRdb limited this immuneACCESS table to in-frame rearrangements with V and J called. A share of clones is missing; checked studies link under half to unresolved V genes, and the rest is unexplained. The sample contains 150,000 to 200,000 clones, 70% to 80% of them found a single time. The ten largest clones add up to approximately 2.1% of the sample. Sequencing was performed on PBMCs. The receptors originated from a woman in her forties or fifties in good health and CMV-seronegative.

This rearrangement joins TRBV21-1 to TRBJ1-4; TRBD1 is the table's D call and was not checked against the DNA. TRBV21-1 is noted as a pseudogene. CDR3 length equals 16 residues. In DNA form, the CDR3 reads TGTGCCAGCACCCCAGGGACAGGGCTAACTAATGAAAAACTGTTTTTT. It encodes CASTPGTGLTNEKLFF.

The chain links TRBV6-5 to TRBJ1-2; D may be TRBD1 (5 bases). Trimming took 0 bases from V and 0 from J, leaving 8 bases between them. In germline, CDR1 is MNHEY, CDR2 SVGAGI. The length of the CDR3 is 15 residues. DNA for the CDR3: TGTGCCAGCAGTTACTCAGGGGCCCCTAACTATGGCTACACCTTC. Its translation: CASSYSGAPNYGYTF.

The chain uses TRBV5-1 and TRBJ2-2; D unresolved. The CDR3 covers 15 residues. CDR1 is SGHRS, CDR2 YFSETQ, per germline. Trimming left V 0 bases short and J 4 bases short, with 10 bases between. The CDR3 bases are TGCGCCAGCAGCTTGGAGCCTTCCGGCACCGGGGAGCTGTTTTTT. This encodes CASSLEPSGTGELFF.

This clone has only a few counts. The V and J genes are TRBV6-1 and TRBJ1-2; 8 bases line up with TRBD1. The CDR3 covers 13 residues. The germline gives CDR1 MNHNS, CDR2 SASEGT. V trimming: 4 bases; J trimming: 5 bases; junction bases outside the gene matches: 3. CDR3 sequence (DNA): TGTGCCAGCAGTGGAACAGGGGGTTATGGCTACACCTTC. Amino acid sequence: CASSGTGGYGYTF.

The table lists this clone with a few counts. The genes are TRBV4-3 and TRBJ1-1; perhaps TRBD1 as D (6 bases). The CDR3 is made up of 14 amino acids. With 4 bases removed from V and 2 bases from J, the gap between germline ends came to 11 bases. Germline CDR1 and CDR2: LGHNA and YSLEER. Here the CDR3 reads CASSPGTFNTEAFF. CDR3 nucleotides: TGCGCCAGCAGCCCCGGGACATTTAACACTGAAGCTTTCTTT.

The chain has TRBV14 and TRBJ2-7, with TRBD1 identical over 8 bases. CDR1 is SGHDN and CDR2 is FVKESK in the germline V gene. The CDR3 runs to 14 residues. The ends lost 3 bases at V and 3 bases at J; junction bases unmatched: 4. The CDR3 DNA is TGTGCCAGCAGCCACGGGACAGGCCTCTACGAGCAGTACTTC. Residues: CASSHGTGLYEQYF.

J is TRBJ2-7 and V is TRBV15; 8 bases line up with TRBD2. The length of the CDR3 is 16 residues. CDR1 LNHNV and CDR2 YYDKDF come from the germline V gene (reference sequence). Trimming cost V 5 bases and J 0 bases; bases outside gene matches: 9. The CDR3 region has the DNA TGTGCCACCAGCCGGGGGGGAGGGGGGAGCTCCTACGAGCAGTACTTC. This codes for CATSRGGGGSSYEQYF.

The genes are TRBV5-5 and TRBJ1-2, with D perhaps TRBD1 (5 bases). Deletions cut 0 bases from V and 2 bases from J, with 5 bases between. Germline V gives CDR1 SGHKS, CDR2 YYEKEE (reference sequence). CDR3 size: 13 residues. This chain's CDR3 is CASSLGQNYGYTF. The CDR3 region has the DNA TGTGCCAGCAGCTTGGGACAGAACTATGGCTACACCTTC. Combining the CDR3 with reference TRBV5-5 and TRBJ1-2 gives the whole variable domain DAGVTQSPTHLIKTRGQQVTLRCSPISGHKSVSWYQQVLGQGPQFIFQYYEKEERGRGNFPDRFSARQFPNYSSELNVNALLLGDSALYLCASSLGQNYGYTFGSGTRLTVV.

The gene calls are TRBV5-5 and TRBJ1-4; D not certain. The germline V gene encodes CDR1 SGHKS and CDR2 YYEKEE (reference sequence). V was trimmed by 2 bases and J by 5 bases, leaving 4 bases between them. CDR3 length: 12 residues. This CDR3 is CASSFQNEKLFF. In DNA, the CDR3 is TGTGCCAGCAGCTTTCAGAATGAAAAACTGTTTTTT.

This chain uses TRBV14 with TRBJ2-1; TRBD2 matches 12 bases. Germline assignment: CDR1 SGHDN and CDR2 FVKESK. The CDR3 runs to 20 residues. V gave up 4 bases and J gave up 0 bases; unmatched junction bases: 13. In DNA, the CDR3 is TGTGCCAGCAGCCCCAGACTAGCGGGAGTTAGGAAGGACTCCTACAATGAGCAGTTCTTC. It codes for CASSPRLAGVRKDSYNEQFF.

The chain couples TRBV19 to TRBJ1-5; D is perhaps TRBD1 (6 bases). This CDR3 has 15 amino acids. The germline V and J ends were trimmed by 6 bases and 6 bases, with 18 bases remaining between them. Germline V gene sequence: CDR1 LNHDA, CDR2 SQIVND (reference sequence). This CDR3 is CASRPAGEGRQPQHF. The CDR3 DNA sequence: TGTGCCAGTAGACCGGCAGGGGAAGGACGTCAGCCCCAGCATTTT.

This clone has a handful of counts. The J gene is TRBJ1-5, the V gene TRBV10-3; tentatively, D is TRBD1 (6 bases). Germline V gives CDR1 ENHRY, CDR2 SYGVKD. This CDR3 has 14 residues. V shed 6 bases and J shed 5 bases, with 14 bases lying between them. The CDR3 region is CAISGQGRDQPQHF. CDR3 bases: TGTGCCATCAGCGGTCAGGGGAGGGATCAGCCCCAGCATTTT.

This chain links TRBV2 with TRBJ1-5; D is unresolved. The CDR3 loop spans 17 amino acids. The ends were cut back, 0 bases at V and 0 bases at J, with 12 bases in the middle. Germline V gene lookup returns CDR1 SNHLY and CDR2 FYNNEI. CDR3 bases: TGTGCCAGCAGTGAAGCGCACCAGATTTATAGCAATCAGCCCCAGCATTTT. Encoded protein: CASSEAHQIYSNQPQHF.

The genes are TRBV7-9 and TRBJ2-7, with D maybe TRBD1 (5 bases). Per the germline V gene, CDR1 is SEHNR and CDR2 is FQNEAQ (reference sequence). Trimming took 3 bases from V and 0 from J, leaving 9 bases between them. The CDR3 sequence is 14 residues long. The CDR3 region is CASSFETVSYEQYF. Here the CDR3 DNA reads TGTGCCAGCAGCTTCGAGACAGTCTCCTACGAGCAGTACTTC.

The chain employs TRBV10-3 and TRBJ2-7, with a tentative D call TRBD1 (6 bases). V lost 8 bases and J 3 bases, leaving 14 bases between the germline ends. The CDR3 contains 13 residues. CDR1 is ENHRY, CDR2 SYGVKD, per germline. The CDR3 DNA follows: TGTGCCATCGGGGCAGGGGATCTCTACGAGCAGTACTTC. It specifies CAIGAGDLYEQYF.